The rows below give T cell receptor beta chains drawn from one sample of a study of blood T cell repertoires in COVID-19. The assay was immunoSEQ multiplex PCR, and TCRdb's table has in-frame clones only and misses some. Here the sample spans around 260,000 clones, around 83% being singletons. Material for sequencing was peripheral blood. These receptors were obtained from a young man with active or convalescent COVID-19. Both conserved end residues are part of each CDR3. The D gene is left open where the match is weak. Clone size is not always given. Where it is, it says once, few, many or a class for expanded clones.

d_gene: .
j_gene: TRBJ1-5
v_gene: TRBV5-8
abundance: .
CDR3aa: CASSPDSYQPQHF
CDR3nt: TGTGCCAGCAGCCCGGACAGTTATCAGCCCCAGCATTTT

d_gene: TRBD1
j_gene: TRBJ2-1
v_gene: TRBV18
abundance: .
CDR3aa: CASWSGTGIGQYNEQFF
CDR3nt: TGTGCCAGCTGGTCCGGGACAGGGATTGGACAATACAATGAGCAGTTCTTC

d_gene: .
j_gene: TRBJ1-1
v_gene: TRBV6-5
abundance: .
CDR3aa: CASSRTDLGTEAFF
CDR3nt: TGTGCCAGCAGTCGGACTGATCTGGGAACTGAAGCTTTCTTT

d_gene: .
j_gene: TRBJ1-5
v_gene: TRBV6-5
abundance: .
CDR3aa: CASSYEFNQPQHF
CDR3nt: TGTGCCAGCAGTTACGAGTTCAATCAGCCCCAGCATTTT

d_gene: TRBD1
j_gene: TRBJ1-4
v_gene: TRBV9
abundance: once
CDR3aa: CASSGGQGTGKLFF
CDR3nt: TGTGCCAGCAGCGGAGGACAGGGGACGGGAAAACTGTTTTTT

d_gene: TRBD1
j_gene: TRBJ1-2
v_gene: TRBV5-1
abundance: .
CDR3aa: CASSIPGGYGYTF
CDR3nt: TGCGCCAGCAGCATACCAGGGGGCTATGGCTACACCTTC

d_gene: TRBD1
j_gene: TRBJ1-1
v_gene: TRBV6-5
abundance: .
CDR3aa: CASSYTSQGLNTEAFF
CDR3nt: TGTGCCAGCAGTTACACTTCACAGGGGCTGAACACTGAAGCTTTCTTT

d_gene: .
j_gene: TRBJ1-1
v_gene: TRBV4-1
abundance: .
CDR3aa: CASSQDLGITEAFF
CDR3nt: TGCGCCAGCAGCCAAGATCTCGGGATTACTGAAGCTTTCTTT

d_gene: TRBD2
j_gene: TRBJ2-5
v_gene: TRBV2
abundance: .
CDR3aa: CASSPQSPTGGETQYF
CDR3nt: TGTGCCAGCAGTCCCCAAAGCCCGACGGGGGGGGAGACCCAGTACTTC

d_gene: .
j_gene: TRBJ1-4
v_gene: TRBV28
abundance: once
CDR3aa: CASNLRNEKLFF
CDR3nt: TGTGCCAGCAATCTGAGAAATGAAAAACTGTTTTTT

d_gene: TRBD2
j_gene: TRBJ2-3
v_gene: TRBV9
abundance: .
CDR3aa: CASSTLAGDTDTQYF
CDR3nt: TGTGCCAGCAGCACCCTAGCGGGGGACACAGATACGCAGTATTTT

d_gene: TRBD1
j_gene: TRBJ2-3
v_gene: TRBV4-2
abundance: .
CDR3aa: CASSQETVQGARDTQYF
CDR3nt: TGTGCCAGCAGCCAAGAAACTGTACAGGGGGCTCGGGATACGCAGTATTTT

d_gene: .
j_gene: TRBJ1-6
v_gene: TRBV19
abundance: .
CDR3aa: CASSTLSYNSPLHF
CDR3nt: TGTGCCAGTAGTACTCTCTCCTATAATTCACCCCTCCACTTT

d_gene: .
j_gene: TRBJ2-3
v_gene: TRBV4-1
abundance: .
CDR3aa: CASSQKDGGRDTQYF
CDR3nt: TGCGCCAGCAGCCAGAAGGACGGGGGACGGGATACGCAGTATTTT

d_gene: .
j_gene: TRBJ2-3
v_gene: TRBV6-2/TRBV6-3
abundance: .
CDR3aa: CASSYSTWGPF
CDR3nt: TGTGCCAGCAGTTACTCCACTTGGGGCCCGTTT

d_gene: .
j_gene: TRBJ2-7
v_gene: TRBV11-2
abundance: few
CDR3aa: CASSNYRGKSYEQYF
CDR3nt: TGTGCCAGCAGCAACTACCGAGGCAAATCCTACGAGCAGTACTTC

d_gene: TRBD1
j_gene: TRBJ1-2
v_gene: TRBV19
abundance: .
CDR3aa: CASSPGTGGRNGYTF
CDR3nt: TGTGCCAGTAGTCCAGGGACAGGGGGACGGAATGGCTACACCTTC

d_gene: .
j_gene: TRBJ2-1
v_gene: TRBV27
abundance: .
CDR3aa: CASSLGRDKDNEQFF
CDR3nt: TGTGCCAGCAGTTTAGGTCGGGACAAAGACAATGAGCAGTTCTTC

d_gene: .
j_gene: TRBJ2-6
v_gene: TRBV9
abundance: .
CDR3aa: CASSVGAASGANVLTF
CDR3nt: TGTGCCAGCAGCGTAGGAGCGGCCTCCGGGGCCAACGTCCTGACTTTC

d_gene: TRBD1
j_gene: TRBJ2-6
v_gene: TRBV15
abundance: few
CDR3aa: CATKQGGPSGANVLTF
CDR3nt: TGTGCCACAAAACAGGGGGGTCCCTCTGGGGCCAACGTCCTGACTTTC

d_gene: TRBD1
j_gene: TRBJ1-2
v_gene: TRBV28
abundance: .
CDR3aa: CASTTGDSSLVRGYTF
CDR3nt: TGTGCCAGCACTACAGGGGATAGTAGCCTAGTGAGAGGCTACACCTTC

d_gene: .
j_gene: TRBJ2-7
v_gene: TRBV5-1
abundance: .
CDR3aa: CASSLGQAGSHSYEQYF
CDR3nt: TGCGCCAGCAGCTTGGGACAAGCGGGTAGCCACTCCTACGAGCAGTACTTC

d_gene: .
j_gene: TRBJ2-7
v_gene: TRBV19
abundance: .
CDR3aa: CASSSGGDTYEQYF
CDR3nt: TGTGCCAGTAGTTCTGGGGGGGACACCTACGAGCAGTACTTC

d_gene: .
j_gene: TRBJ2-5
v_gene: TRBV2
abundance: .
CDR3aa: CASREGRETQYF
CDR3nt: TGTGCCAGCAGGGAAGGGAGGGAGACCCAGTACTTC

d_gene: .
j_gene: TRBJ2-1
v_gene: TRBV19
abundance: .
CDR3aa: CASSHAGLLGEQFF
CDR3nt: TGTGCCAGTAGTCACGCAGGGCTATTGGGTGAGCAGTTCTTC

d_gene: TRBD2
j_gene: TRBJ2-2
v_gene: TRBV2
abundance: .
CDR3aa: CASRRTRDTGELFF
CDR3nt: TGTGCCAGCAGAAGGACTAGGGACACCGGGGAGCTGTTTTTT

d_gene: TRBD1
j_gene: TRBJ2-5
v_gene: TRBV6-5
abundance: .
CDR3aa: CASSYVIGTGGETQYF
CDR3nt: TGTGCCAGCAGTTACGTCATCGGGACAGGTGGAGAGACCCAGTACTTC

d_gene: TRBD2
j_gene: TRBJ2-1
v_gene: TRBV19
abundance: .
CDR3aa: CATTSGPSSYNEQFF
CDR3nt: TGTGCCACGACTAGCGGGCCTAGCTCCTACAATGAGCAGTTCTTC

d_gene: .
j_gene: TRBJ2-1
v_gene: TRBV7-3
abundance: .
CDR3aa: CASSFSGTEQEEQFF
CDR3nt: TGTGCCAGCAGCTTTAGCGGGACAGAGCAAGAGGAGCAGTTCTTC

d_gene: TRBD1
j_gene: TRBJ2-3
v_gene: TRBV19
abundance: .
CDR3aa: CASSIQGADTQYF
CDR3nt: TGTGCCAGTAGTATACAGGGGGCAGATACGCAGTATTTT

d_gene: .
j_gene: TRBJ2-4
v_gene: TRBV29-1
abundance: once
CDR3aa: CSVEDHGSGAKNIQYF
CDR3nt: TGCAGCGTTGAAGATCATGGGAGCGGGGCCAAAAACATTCAGTACTTC

d_gene: TRBD1
j_gene: TRBJ1-1
v_gene: TRBV6-6
abundance: .
CDR3aa: CASSWGQRDSQAFF
CDR3nt: TGTGCCAGCAGTTGGGGCCAAAGGGACAGCCAAGCTTTCTTT

d_gene: .
j_gene: TRBJ2-1
v_gene: TRBV3-1/TRBV3-2
abundance: .
CDR3aa: CASNGGAYNEQFF
CDR3nt: TGTGCCAGCAATGGGGGCGCCTACAATGAGCAGTTCTTC

d_gene: .
j_gene: TRBJ2-7
v_gene: TRBV13
abundance: .
CDR3aa: CASSGSSYEQYF
CDR3nt: TGTGCCAGCAGCGGTAGCTCCTACGAGCAGTACTTC

d_gene: .
j_gene: TRBJ1-3
v_gene: TRBV28
abundance: .
CDR3aa: CASEHLYYRGNTIYF
CDR3nt: TGTGCCAGCGAACATCTCTACTACCGAGGAAACACCATATATTTT

d_gene: .
j_gene: TRBJ2-7
v_gene: TRBV19
abundance: once
CDR3aa: CASSADQGEQYF
CDR3nt: TGTGCCAGTAGTGCGGACCAGGGCGAGCAGTACTTC

d_gene: TRBD2
j_gene: TRBJ2-5
v_gene: TRBV5-1
abundance: .
CDR3aa: CASSLEAGVGETQYF
CDR3nt: TGCGCCAGCAGCTTGGAAGCGGGAGTTGGAGAGACCCAGTACTTC

d_gene: .
j_gene: TRBJ1-1
v_gene: TRBV6-5
abundance: .
CDR3aa: CASSLDLFEAFF
CDR3nt: TGTGCCAGCAGTTTAGATCTTTTTGAAGCTTTCTTT

d_gene: TRBD2
j_gene: TRBJ2-1
v_gene: TRBV9
abundance: .
CDR3aa: CASSGPAGENNEQFF
CDR3nt: TGTGCCAGCAGCGGGCCAGCGGGAGAGAACAATGAGCAGTTCTTC

d_gene: .
j_gene: TRBJ2-7
v_gene: TRBV18
abundance: .
CDR3aa: CASSPPGQQGPEQYF
CDR3nt: TGTGCCAGCTCACCACCGGGCCAACAGGGCCCCGAGCAGTACTTC

d_gene: TRBD2
j_gene: TRBJ2-7
v_gene: TRBV6-2/TRBV6-3
abundance: .
CDR3aa: CASSYGSSGAYEQYF
CDR3nt: TGTGCCAGCAGTTACGGGTCTAGCGGTGCCTACGAGCAGTACTTC

d_gene: TRBD1
j_gene: TRBJ1-1
v_gene: TRBV25-1
abundance: .
CDR3aa: CASSDYRGRAFF
CDR3nt: TGTGCCAGCAGTGACTACAGGGGGCGAGCTTTCTTT

d_gene: .
j_gene: TRBJ2-7
v_gene: TRBV7-4
abundance: .
CDR3aa: CASSLAISSDSYEQYF
CDR3nt: TGTGCCAGCAGCCTGGCAATATCGAGCGACTCCTACGAGCAGTACTTC

d_gene: .
j_gene: TRBJ2-3
v_gene: TRBV7-9
abundance: many
CDR3aa: CASSLVSDTQYF
CDR3nt: TGTGCCAGCAGCTTAGTATCAGATACGCAGTATTTT

d_gene: TRBD1
j_gene: TRBJ2-5
v_gene: TRBV3-1/TRBV3-2
abundance: .
CDR3aa: CASSRQGFFGTQYF
CDR3nt: TGTGCCAGCAGCCGACAGGGTTTTTTTGGGACCCAGTACTTC

d_gene: TRBD2
j_gene: TRBJ2-3
v_gene: TRBV19
abundance: .
CDR3aa: CASSNQKWGTSGAADTQYF
CDR3nt: TGTGCCAGTAGTAATCAAAAATGGGGGACTAGCGGGGCAGCAGATACGCAGTATTTT

d_gene: TRBD1
j_gene: TRBJ1-4
v_gene: TRBV28
abundance: .
CDR3aa: CASGSGDRGFEKLFF
CDR3nt: TGTGCCAGCGGATCAGGGGACAGGGGGTTTGAAAAACTGTTTTTT

d_gene: .
j_gene: TRBJ1-3
v_gene: TRBV11-2
abundance: .
CDR3aa: CASSLGPARGNTIYF
CDR3nt: TGTGCCAGCAGCTTAGGTCCCGCCCGGGGAAACACCATATATTTT

d_gene: .
j_gene: TRBJ2-7
v_gene: TRBV29-1
abundance: .
CDR3aa: CSAGGTGYAYEQYF
CDR3nt: TGCAGCGCGGGGGGTACAGGGTATGCCTACGAGCAGTACTTC